The rows below give T cell receptor beta chains drawn from one sample of a study of T cell changes during pregnancy in multiple sclerosis. TCRdb keeps only in-frame clones here, not all; method: immunoSEQ multiplex PCR. The sample has under 25,000 clones; about 89% are singletons. The sequenced sample was CD8+ T cells from peripheral blood mononuclear cells, obtained in the first trimester of pregnancy. The receptors were gathered from a female donor in good health, enrolled as a control in a pregnancy study. Both conserved end residues are part of each CDR3. D genes are given only for firm matches. Where a row states a size, it is once, few, many or the class of an expanded clone; other rows omit it.

clone size: NA; V gene: TRBV7-9; D gene: TRBD2; J gene: TRBJ2-3; CDR3 protein: CASSLDSGREDTQYF; CDR3 DNA: TGTGCCAGCAGCTTAGACAGCGGGAGGGAAGATACGCAGTATTTT
clone size: NA; V gene: TRBV28; D gene: TRBD1; J gene: TRBJ1-5; CDR3 protein: CASRPGTGRHQPQHF; CDR3 DNA: TGTGCCAGCAGACCCGGGACAGGGAGGCATCAGCCCCAGCATTTT
clone size: NA; V gene: TRBV13; D gene: NA; J gene: TRBJ1-6; CDR3 protein: CASSPNGQGLLHF; CDR3 DNA: TGTGCCAGCAGCCCTAACGGCCAGGGTCTCCTCCACTTT
clone size: few; V gene: TRBV6-4; D gene: NA; J gene: TRBJ2-3; CDR3 protein: CASSDGTTGGTDTQYF; CDR3 DNA: TGTGCCAGCAGTGACGGGACTACAGGGGGAACAGATACGCAGTATTTT
clone size: once; V gene: TRBV7-9; D gene: NA; J gene: TRBJ1-2; CDR3 protein: CASSLARRGTDYGYTF; CDR3 DNA: TGTGCCAGCAGCTTAGCGCGGAGGGGTACGGACTATGGCTACACCTTC
clone size: NA; V gene: TRBV7-9; D gene: TRBD1; J gene: TRBJ1-3; CDR3 protein: CASSSTGEANTIYF; CDR3 DNA: TGTGCCAGCAGCTCCACAGGGGAGGCGAACACCATATATTTT
clone size: many; V gene: TRBV2; D gene: NA; J gene: TRBJ1-1; CDR3 protein: CASNPGGTEAFF; CDR3 DNA: TGTGCCAGCAACCCAGGAGGCACTGAAGCTTTCTTT
clone size: NA; V gene: TRBV14; D gene: NA; J gene: TRBJ1-2; CDR3 protein: CASSEYAVRSVDYGYTF; CDR3 DNA: TGTGCCAGCAGTGAATATGCTGTTCGGAGCGTCGACTATGGCTACACCTTC
clone size: NA; V gene: TRBV7-2; D gene: NA; J gene: TRBJ2-3; CDR3 protein: CASSLTYGSTDTQYF; CDR3 DNA: TGTGCCAGCAGCTTAACATACGGGAGCACAGATACGCAGTATTTT
clone size: NA; V gene: TRBV18; D gene: NA; J gene: TRBJ1-1; CDR3 protein: CASSSQAYEAFF; CDR3 DNA: TGTGCCAGCTCATCCCAGGCGTATGAAGCTTTCTTT
clone size: NA; V gene: TRBV21-1; D gene: NA; J gene: TRBJ2-7; CDR3 protein: CASSKCGLAGDLNEQYF; CDR3 DNA: TGTGCCAGCAGCAAATGCGGACTAGCGGGAGATCTTAACGAGCAGTACTTC
clone size: NA; V gene: TRBV28; D gene: NA; J gene: TRBJ1-1; CDR3 protein: CASEGEDPEAFF; CDR3 DNA: TGTGCCAGCGAGGGAGAGGACCCTGAAGCTTTCTTT
clone size: once; V gene: TRBV6-1; D gene: TRBD1; J gene: TRBJ1-2; CDR3 protein: CATGQGDFYGYTF; CDR3 DNA: TGTGCCACCGGACAGGGGGACTTCTATGGCTACACCTTC
clone size: NA; V gene: TRBV18; D gene: NA; J gene: TRBJ2-5; CDR3 protein: CASSQNAPTGRAKGETQYF; CDR3 DNA: TGTGCCAGCTCACAAAATGCCCCTACAGGGAGGGCTAAGGGAGAGACCCAGTACTTC
clone size: NA; V gene: TRBV9; D gene: NA; J gene: TRBJ1-1; CDR3 protein: CASRPLLTGNMNTEAFF; CDR3 DNA: TGTGCCAGCAGACCACTCCTCACAGGCAATATGAACACTGAAGCTTTCTTT
clone size: NA; V gene: TRBV30; D gene: NA; J gene: TRBJ1-3; CDR3 protein: CAWSLGSSGNTIYF; CDR3 DNA: TGTGCCTGGAGTCTGGGGAGCTCTGGAAACACCATATATTTT
clone size: once; V gene: TRBV27; D gene: TRBD2; J gene: TRBJ2-3; CDR3 protein: CASSGLAATDTQYF; CDR3 DNA: TGTGCCAGCAGTGGACTAGCGGCCACAGATACGCAGTATTTT
clone size: NA; V gene: TRBV29-1; D gene: NA; J gene: TRBJ2-7; CDR3 protein: CSVDAGPHSYEQYF; CDR3 DNA: TGCAGCGTTGACGCGGGTCCCCACTCCTACGAGCAGTACTTC
clone size: NA; V gene: TRBV4-2; D gene: NA; J gene: TRBJ2-3; CDR3 protein: CASSYTDTQYF; CDR3 DNA: TGTGCCAGCAGCTACACAGATACGCAGTATTTT
clone size: NA; V gene: TRBV4-1; D gene: TRBD2; J gene: TRBJ2-1; CDR3 protein: CASSQGGGGSYNEQFF; CDR3 DNA: TGCGCCAGCAGCCAAGGTGGGGGGGGATCCTACAATGAGCAGTTCTTC
clone size: NA; V gene: TRBV11-2; D gene: TRBD2; J gene: TRBJ2-3; CDR3 protein: CASSGVELAVNTDTQYF; CDR3 DNA: TGTGCCAGCAGCGGTGTTGAACTAGCGGTAAACACAGATACGCAGTATTTT
clone size: NA; V gene: TRBV4-1; D gene: NA; J gene: TRBJ2-7; CDR3 protein: CASSLTSSYEQYF; CDR3 DNA: TGCGCCAGCAGCCTCACATCCTCCTACGAGCAGTACTTC
clone size: NA; V gene: TRBV15; D gene: NA; J gene: TRBJ2-5; CDR3 protein: CATSRDPDSKEETQYF; CDR3 DNA: TGTGCCACCAGCAGAGATCCGGACTCTAAAGAGGAGACCCAGTACTTC
clone size: once; V gene: TRBV6-1; D gene: NA; J gene: TRBJ1-2; CDR3 protein: CASSEDGASLNYGYTF; CDR3 DNA: TGTGCCAGCAGTGAGGATGGGGCCTCTTTAAACTATGGCTACACCTTC
clone size: NA; V gene: TRBV12-5; D gene: TRBD2; J gene: TRBJ2-2; CDR3 protein: CASAWGGNTGELFF; CDR3 DNA: TGTGCTAGTGCCTGGGGGGGGAACACCGGGGAGCTGTTTTTT
clone size: once; V gene: TRBV28; D gene: TRBD2; J gene: TRBJ2-1; CDR3 protein: CASSPGTSSINEQFF; CDR3 DNA: TGTGCCAGCAGCCCCGGGACTAGCAGTATCAATGAGCAGTTCTTC
clone size: NA; V gene: TRBV7-9; D gene: NA; J gene: TRBJ1-1; CDR3 protein: CASSLGDMGEAFF; CDR3 DNA: TGTGCCAGCAGCTTAGGGGACATGGGTGAAGCTTTCTTT
clone size: few; V gene: TRBV9; D gene: NA; J gene: TRBJ1-2; CDR3 protein: CASSVTEANYGYTF; CDR3 DNA: TGTGCCAGCAGCGTAACTGAAGCTAACTATGGCTACACCTTC
clone size: NA; V gene: TRBV2; D gene: TRBD1; J gene: TRBJ1-2; CDR3 protein: CASSGRDRNYGYTF; CDR3 DNA: TGTGCCAGCAGTGGTAGGGACAGGAACTATGGCTACACCTTC
clone size: NA; V gene: TRBV25-1; D gene: TRBD2; J gene: TRBJ2-1; CDR3 protein: CASSDFRIAGSSYNEQFF; CDR3 DNA: TGTGCCAGCAGTGATTTCCGGATAGCGGGGAGCTCCTACAATGAGCAGTTCTTC
clone size: NA; V gene: TRBV19; D gene: NA; J gene: TRBJ2-3; CDR3 protein: CASSIIAGRADTQYF; CDR3 DNA: TGTGCCAGTAGTATAATCGCGGGAAGAGCCGATACGCAGTATTTT
clone size: few; V gene: TRBV6-4; D gene: NA; J gene: TRBJ2-3; CDR3 protein: CASSDSSSTDTQYF; CDR3 DNA: TGTGCCAGCAGTGACTCGAGTAGCACAGATACGCAGTATTTT
clone size: few; V gene: TRBV19; D gene: TRBD2; J gene: TRBJ2-7; CDR3 protein: CASSIGVAGEYEQYF; CDR3 DNA: TGTGCCAGTAGTATTGGGGTAGCGGGAGAATACGAGCAGTACTTC
clone size: NA; V gene: TRBV27; D gene: NA; J gene: TRBJ1-1; CDR3 protein: CASRRESEAFF; CDR3 DNA: TGTGCCAGCCGCCGGGAGAGCGAAGCTTTCTTT
clone size: NA; V gene: TRBV4-1; D gene: TRBD1; J gene: TRBJ1-4; CDR3 protein: CASSQDPPGQGNEKLFF; CDR3 DNA: TGCGCCAGCAGCCAAGATCCGCCGGGACAGGGGAATGAAAAACTGTTTTTT
clone size: NA; V gene: TRBV6-4; D gene: NA; J gene: TRBJ2-7; CDR3 protein: CASIDWTETYEQYF; CDR3 DNA: TGTGCCAGCATAGACTGGACTGAAACCTACGAGCAGTACTTC
clone size: NA; V gene: TRBV13; D gene: NA; J gene: TRBJ2-7; CDR3 protein: CASSLAGEFHEQYF; CDR3 DNA: TGTGCCAGCAGCTTAGCGGGAGAATTCCACGAGCAGTACTTC
clone size: NA; V gene: TRBV28; D gene: NA; J gene: TRBJ2-2; CDR3 protein: CASSPRERSGELFF; CDR3 DNA: TGTGCCAGCAGTCCTAGGGAGCGAAGCGGGGAGCTGTTTTTT
clone size: NA; V gene: TRBV7-2; D gene: NA; J gene: TRBJ1-6; CDR3 protein: CASSLEVGLNSPLHF; CDR3 DNA: TGTGCCAGCAGCTTAGAGGTGGGGCTGAATTCACCCCTCCACTTT
clone size: NA; V gene: TRBV6-5; D gene: TRBD2; J gene: TRBJ2-1; CDR3 protein: CASSPTSEHYNEQFF; CDR3 DNA: TGTGCCAGCAGCCCTACTAGCGAACACTACAATGAGCAGTTCTTC
clone size: NA; V gene: TRBV6-5; D gene: TRBD1; J gene: TRBJ2-7; CDR3 protein: CATMDFTGVYEQYF; CDR3 DNA: TGTGCCACCATGGACTTTACAGGGGTCTACGAGCAGTACTTC
clone size: NA; V gene: TRBV2; D gene: NA; J gene: TRBJ2-7; CDR3 protein: CATISNTYEQYF; CDR3 DNA: TGTGCCACTATAAGCAATACCTACGAGCAGTACTTC
clone size: once; V gene: TRBV29-1; D gene: TRBD2; J gene: TRBJ2-5; CDR3 protein: CSVSGTSGGEGETQYF; CDR3 DNA: TGCAGCGTATCCGGGACTAGCGGGGGGGAGGGAGAGACCCAGTACTTC